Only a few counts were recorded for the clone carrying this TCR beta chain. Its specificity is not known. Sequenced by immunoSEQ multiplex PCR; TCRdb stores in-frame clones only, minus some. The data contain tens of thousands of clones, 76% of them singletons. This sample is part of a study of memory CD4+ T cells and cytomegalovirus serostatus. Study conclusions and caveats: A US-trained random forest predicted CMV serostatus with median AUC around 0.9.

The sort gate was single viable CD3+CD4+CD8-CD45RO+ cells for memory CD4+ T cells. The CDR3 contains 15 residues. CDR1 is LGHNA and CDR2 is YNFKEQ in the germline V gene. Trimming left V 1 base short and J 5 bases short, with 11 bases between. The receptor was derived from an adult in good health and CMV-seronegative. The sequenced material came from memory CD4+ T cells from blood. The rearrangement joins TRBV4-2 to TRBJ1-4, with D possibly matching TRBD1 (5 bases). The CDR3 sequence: CASSQAGSGNEKLFF. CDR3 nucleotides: TGTGCCAGCAGCCAAGCAGGGTCCGGAAATGAAAAACTGTTTTTT.